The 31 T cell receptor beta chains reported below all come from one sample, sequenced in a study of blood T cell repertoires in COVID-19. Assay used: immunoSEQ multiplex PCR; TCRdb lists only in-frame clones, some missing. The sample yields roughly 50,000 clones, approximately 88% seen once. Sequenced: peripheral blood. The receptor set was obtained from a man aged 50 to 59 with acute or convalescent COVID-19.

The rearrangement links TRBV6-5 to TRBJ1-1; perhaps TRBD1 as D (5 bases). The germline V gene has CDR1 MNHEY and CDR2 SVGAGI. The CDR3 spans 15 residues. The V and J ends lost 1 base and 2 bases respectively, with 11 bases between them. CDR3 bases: TGTGCCAGCAGTTACTTCGGGGGTGGTAACACTGAAGCTTTCTTT. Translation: CASSYFGGGNTEAFF.

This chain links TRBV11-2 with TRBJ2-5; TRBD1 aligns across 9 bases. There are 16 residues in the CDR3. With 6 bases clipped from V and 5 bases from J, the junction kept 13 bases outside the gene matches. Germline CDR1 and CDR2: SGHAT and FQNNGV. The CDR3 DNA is TGTGCCAGCAGGAGAAGAGGGACAGGGACCCCCGAGACCCAGTACTTC. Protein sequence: CASRRRGTGTPETQYF.

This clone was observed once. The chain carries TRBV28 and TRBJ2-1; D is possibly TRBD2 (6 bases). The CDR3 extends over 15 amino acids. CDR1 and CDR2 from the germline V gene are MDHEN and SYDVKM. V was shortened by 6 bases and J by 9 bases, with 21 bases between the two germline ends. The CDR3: CASSWGGGYDSEQFF. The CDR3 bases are TGTGCCAGCAGCTGGGGAGGCGGTTATGACAGTGAGCAGTTCTTC.

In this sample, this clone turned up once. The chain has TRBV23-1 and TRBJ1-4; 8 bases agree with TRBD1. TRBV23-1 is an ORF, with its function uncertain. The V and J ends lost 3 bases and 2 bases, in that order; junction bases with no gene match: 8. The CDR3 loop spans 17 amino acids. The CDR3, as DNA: TGCGCCAGCAGTCACCGTCGGACAGGGCCCACTAATGAAAAACTGTTTTTT. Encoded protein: CASSHRRTGPTNEKLFF.

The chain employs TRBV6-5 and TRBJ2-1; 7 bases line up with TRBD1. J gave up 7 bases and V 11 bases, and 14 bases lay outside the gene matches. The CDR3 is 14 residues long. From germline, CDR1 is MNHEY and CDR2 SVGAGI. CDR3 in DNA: TGTGCCTCTTCGAGACCGGGACAGTTTAATGAGCAGTTCTTC. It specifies CASSRPGQFNEQFF.

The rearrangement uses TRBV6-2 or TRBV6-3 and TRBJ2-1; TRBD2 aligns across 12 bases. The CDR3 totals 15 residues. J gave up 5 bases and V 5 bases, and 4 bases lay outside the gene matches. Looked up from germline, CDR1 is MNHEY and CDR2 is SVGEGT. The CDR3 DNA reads TGTGCCAGCAGTAGACTAGCGGGGGCCCACAATGAGCAGTTCTTC. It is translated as CASSRLAGAHNEQFF.

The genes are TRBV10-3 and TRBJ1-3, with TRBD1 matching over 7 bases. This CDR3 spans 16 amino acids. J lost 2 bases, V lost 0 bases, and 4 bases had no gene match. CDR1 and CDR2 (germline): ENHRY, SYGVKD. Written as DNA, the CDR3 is TGTGCCATCAGTGAGTCGAACAGGGGAGCTGGAAACACCATATATTTT. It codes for CAISESNRGAGNTIYF.

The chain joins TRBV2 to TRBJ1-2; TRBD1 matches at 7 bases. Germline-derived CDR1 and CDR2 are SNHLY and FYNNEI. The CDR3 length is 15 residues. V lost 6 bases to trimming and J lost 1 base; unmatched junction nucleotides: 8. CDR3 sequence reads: CASSEGQLFNYGYTF. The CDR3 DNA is TGTGCCAGCAGCGAGGGACAGCTCTTTAACTATGGCTACACCTTC.

In DNA form, the CDR3 reads TGTGCCAGCAGCCAGACAGGGGACACTGAAGCTTTCTTT. Its protein product is CASSQTGDTEAFF. The V and J genes are TRBV9 and TRBJ1-1; 8 bases map to TRBD1. The CDR3 has 13 residues. V gave up 4 bases and J gave up 3 bases; unmatched junction bases: 2. Germline CDR1 reads SGDLS; CDR2 reads YYNGEE.

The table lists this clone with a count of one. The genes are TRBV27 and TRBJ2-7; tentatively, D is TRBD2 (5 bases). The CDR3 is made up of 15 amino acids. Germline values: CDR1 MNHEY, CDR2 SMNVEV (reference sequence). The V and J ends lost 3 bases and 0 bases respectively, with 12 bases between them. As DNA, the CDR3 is TGTGCCAGCAGTTTTTCAGCGGCTAGCTCCTACGAGCAGTACTTC. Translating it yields CASSFSAASSYEQYF.

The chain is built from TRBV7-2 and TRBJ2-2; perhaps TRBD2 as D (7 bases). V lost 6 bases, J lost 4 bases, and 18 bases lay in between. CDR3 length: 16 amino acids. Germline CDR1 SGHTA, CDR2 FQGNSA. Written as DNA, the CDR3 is TGTGCCAGCAGGTTACAGGGAGGGTTGAGCACCGGGGAGCTGTTTTTT. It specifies CASRLQGGLSTGELFF.

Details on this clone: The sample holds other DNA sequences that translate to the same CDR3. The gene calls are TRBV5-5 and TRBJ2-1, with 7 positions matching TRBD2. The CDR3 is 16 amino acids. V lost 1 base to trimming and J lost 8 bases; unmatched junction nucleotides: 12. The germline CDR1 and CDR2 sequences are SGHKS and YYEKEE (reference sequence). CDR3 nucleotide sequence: TGTGCCAGCAGCTTGCGAAACGCGGGGGTTATCTATGAGCAGTTCTTC. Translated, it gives CASSLRNAGVIYEQFF.

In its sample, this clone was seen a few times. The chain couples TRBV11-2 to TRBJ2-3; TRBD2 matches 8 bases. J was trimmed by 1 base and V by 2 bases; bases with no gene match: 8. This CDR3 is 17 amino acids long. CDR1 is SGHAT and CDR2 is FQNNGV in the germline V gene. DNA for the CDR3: TGTGCCAGCAGCTTAAAACCCCCCGGGGGGGGCACAGATACGCAGTATTTT. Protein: CASSLKPPGGGTDTQYF.

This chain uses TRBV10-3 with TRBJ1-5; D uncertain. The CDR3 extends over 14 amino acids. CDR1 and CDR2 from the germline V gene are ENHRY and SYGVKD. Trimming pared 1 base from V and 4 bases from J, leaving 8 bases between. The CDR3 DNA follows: TGTGCCATCAGTGAGTATGGCTTAAATCAGCCCCAGCATTTT. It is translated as CAISEYGLNQPQHF.

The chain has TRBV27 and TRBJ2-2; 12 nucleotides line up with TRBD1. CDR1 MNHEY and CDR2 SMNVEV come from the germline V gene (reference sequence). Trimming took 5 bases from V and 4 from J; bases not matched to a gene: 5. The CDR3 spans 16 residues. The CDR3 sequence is CASSRDRGLGTGELFF. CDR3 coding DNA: TGTGCCAGCAGTAGGGACAGGGGGCTTGGCACCGGGGAGCTGTTTTTT.

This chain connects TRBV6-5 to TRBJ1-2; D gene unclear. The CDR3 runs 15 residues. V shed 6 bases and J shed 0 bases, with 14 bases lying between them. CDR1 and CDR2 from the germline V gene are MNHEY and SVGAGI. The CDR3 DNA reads TGTGCCAGCAGGGTCCAGGTATACGCTAACTATGGCTACACCTTC. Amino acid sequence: CASRVQVYANYGYTF.

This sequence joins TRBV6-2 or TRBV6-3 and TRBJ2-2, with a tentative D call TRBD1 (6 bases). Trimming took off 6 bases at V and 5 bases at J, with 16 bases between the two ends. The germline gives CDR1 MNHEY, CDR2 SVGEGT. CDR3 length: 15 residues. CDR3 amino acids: CASSPSWTATGELFF. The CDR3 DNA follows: TGTGCCAGCAGCCCCTCCTGGACAGCTACCGGGGAGCTGTTTTTT.

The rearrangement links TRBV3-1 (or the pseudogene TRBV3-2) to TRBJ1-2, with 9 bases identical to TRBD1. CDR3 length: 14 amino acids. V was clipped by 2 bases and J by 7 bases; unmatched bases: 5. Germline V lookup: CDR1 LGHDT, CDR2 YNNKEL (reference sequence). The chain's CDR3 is CASSQLTGGSGYTF. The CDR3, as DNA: TGTGCCAGCAGCCAACTCACAGGGGGCTCTGGCTACACCTTC.

In nucleotides, the CDR3 is TGCGCCAGCAGTGAGTCCGAGCGGGAGCCCTACAATGAGCAGTTCTTC. It is translated as CASSESEREPYNEQFF. The rearrangement joins TRBV10-1 to TRBJ2-1; 8 nucleotides match TRBD2. CDR3 size: 16 residues. CDR1 WNHNN and CDR2 SYGVQD come from the germline V gene (reference sequence). Trimming at V came to 0 bases and at J to 2 bases, leaving 3 bases not matched to a gene.

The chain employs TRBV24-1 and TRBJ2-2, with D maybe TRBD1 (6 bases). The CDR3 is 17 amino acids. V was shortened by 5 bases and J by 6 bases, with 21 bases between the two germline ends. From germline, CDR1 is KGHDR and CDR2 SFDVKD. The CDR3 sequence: CATSAPQTGLEAGELFF. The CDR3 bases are TGTGCCACCAGTGCCCCACAAACAGGGCTAGAGGCCGGGGAGCTGTTTTTT.

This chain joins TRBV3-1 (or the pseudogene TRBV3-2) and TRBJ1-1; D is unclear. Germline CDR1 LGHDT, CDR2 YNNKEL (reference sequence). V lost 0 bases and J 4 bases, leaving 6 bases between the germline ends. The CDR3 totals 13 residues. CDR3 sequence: CASSQESLTEAFF. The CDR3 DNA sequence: TGTGCCAGCAGCCAAGAGTCCCTCACTGAAGCTTTCTTT.

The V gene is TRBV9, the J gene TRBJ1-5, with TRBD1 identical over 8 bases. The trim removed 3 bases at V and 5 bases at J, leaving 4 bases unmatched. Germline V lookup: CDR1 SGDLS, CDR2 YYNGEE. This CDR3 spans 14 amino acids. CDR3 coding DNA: TGTGCCAGCAGCGCCAGGGGGCAGGATCAGCCCCAGCATTTT. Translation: CASSARGQDQPQHF. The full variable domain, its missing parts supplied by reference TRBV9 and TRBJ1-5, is DSGVTQTPKHLITATGQRVTLRCSPRSGDLSVYWYQQSLDQGLQFLIQYYNGEERAKGNILERFSAQQFPDLHSELNLSSLELGDSALYFCASSARGQDQPQHFGDGTRLSIL.

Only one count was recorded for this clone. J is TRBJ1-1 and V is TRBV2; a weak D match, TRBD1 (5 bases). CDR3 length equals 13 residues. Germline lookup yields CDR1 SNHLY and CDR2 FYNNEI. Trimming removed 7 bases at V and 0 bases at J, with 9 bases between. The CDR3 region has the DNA TGTGCCAGCACCTTAGGGGTGAACACTGAAGCTTTCTTT. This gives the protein CASTLGVNTEAFF.

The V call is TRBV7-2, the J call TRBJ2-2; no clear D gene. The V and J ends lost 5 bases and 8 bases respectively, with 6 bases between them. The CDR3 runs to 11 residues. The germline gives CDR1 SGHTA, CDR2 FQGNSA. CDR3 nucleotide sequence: TGTGCCAGCAGCCCCCGTGGGGAGCTGTTTTTT. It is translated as CASSPRGELFF.

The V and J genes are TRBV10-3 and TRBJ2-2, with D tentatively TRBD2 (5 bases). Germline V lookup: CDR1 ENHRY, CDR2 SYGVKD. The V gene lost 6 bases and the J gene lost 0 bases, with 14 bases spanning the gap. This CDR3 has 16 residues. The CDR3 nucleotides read TGTGCCATCAGAGACGGAGGACGGACGAACACCGGGGAGCTGTTTTTT. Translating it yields CAIRDGGRTNTGELFF.

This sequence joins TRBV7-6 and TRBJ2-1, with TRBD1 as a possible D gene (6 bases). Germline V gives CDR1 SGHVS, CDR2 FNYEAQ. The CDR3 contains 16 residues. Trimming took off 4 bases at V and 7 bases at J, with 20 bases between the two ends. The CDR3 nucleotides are TGTGCCAGCAGCTCCAAAGTGGTGGGGGCCGGGAATGAGCAGTTCTTC. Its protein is CASSSKVVGAGNEQFF. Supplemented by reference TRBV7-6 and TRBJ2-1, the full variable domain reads GAGVSQSPRYKVTKRGQDVALRCDPISGHVSLYWYRQALGQGPEFLTYFNYEAQQDKSGLPNDRFSAERPEGSISTLTIQRTEQRDSAMYRCASSSKVVGAGNEQFFGPGTRLTVL.

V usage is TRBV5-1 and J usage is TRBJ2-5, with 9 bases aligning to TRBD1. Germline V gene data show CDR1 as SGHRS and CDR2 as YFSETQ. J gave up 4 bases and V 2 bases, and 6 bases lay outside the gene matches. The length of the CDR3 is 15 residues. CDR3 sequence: CASSLQDRGGETQYF. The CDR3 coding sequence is TGCGCCAGCAGCTTACAGGACAGGGGCGGAGAGACCCAGTACTTC.

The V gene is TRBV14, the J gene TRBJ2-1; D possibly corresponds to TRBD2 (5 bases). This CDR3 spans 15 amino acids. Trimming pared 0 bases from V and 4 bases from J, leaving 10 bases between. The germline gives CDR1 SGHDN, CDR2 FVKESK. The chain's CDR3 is CASSQDWTLYNEQFF. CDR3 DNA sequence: TGTGCCAGCAGCCAAGACTGGACTCTATACAATGAGCAGTTCTTC.

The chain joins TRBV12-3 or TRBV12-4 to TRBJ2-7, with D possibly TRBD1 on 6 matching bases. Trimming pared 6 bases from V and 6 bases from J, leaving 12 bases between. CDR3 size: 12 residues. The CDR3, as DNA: TGTGCCAGCAGCCCGAACAGGGTCGAGCAGTACTTC. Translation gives CASSPNRVEQYF.

CDR3 region: CASSSHYPTGPSAYGYTF. CDR3 in DNA: TGTGCCAGCAGCTCCCATTACCCGACAGGACCCTCCGCCTATGGCTACACCTTC. The V call is TRBV7-2, the J call TRBJ1-2; D possibly corresponds to TRBD1 (6 bases). Trimming shortened V by 4 bases and J by 4 bases, and 25 bases separated the two germline ends. Germline assignment: CDR1 SGHTA and CDR2 FQGNSA. The CDR3 has 18 residues.

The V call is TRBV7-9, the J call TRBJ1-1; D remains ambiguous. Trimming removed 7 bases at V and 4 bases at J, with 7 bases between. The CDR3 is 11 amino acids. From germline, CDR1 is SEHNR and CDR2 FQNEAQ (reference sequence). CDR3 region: CASIGLTEAFF. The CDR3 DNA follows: TGTGCCAGCATCGGACTCACTGAAGCTTTCTTT.